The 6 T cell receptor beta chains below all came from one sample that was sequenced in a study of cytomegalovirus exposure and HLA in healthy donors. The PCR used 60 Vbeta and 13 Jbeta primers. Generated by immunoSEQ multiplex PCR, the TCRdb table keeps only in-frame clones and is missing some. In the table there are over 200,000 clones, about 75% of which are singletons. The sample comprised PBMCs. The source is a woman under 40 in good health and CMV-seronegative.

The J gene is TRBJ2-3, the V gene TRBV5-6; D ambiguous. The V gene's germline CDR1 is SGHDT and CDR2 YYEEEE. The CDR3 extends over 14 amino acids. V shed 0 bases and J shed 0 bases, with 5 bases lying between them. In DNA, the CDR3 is TGTGCCAGCAGCTTGGTAGTTAGCACAGATACGCAGTATTTT. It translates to CASSLVVSTDTQYF.

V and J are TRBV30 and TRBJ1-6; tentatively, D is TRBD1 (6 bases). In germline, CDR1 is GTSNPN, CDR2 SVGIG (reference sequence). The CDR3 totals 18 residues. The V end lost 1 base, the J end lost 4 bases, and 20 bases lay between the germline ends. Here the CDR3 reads CAWSGDRSEGLYNSPLHF. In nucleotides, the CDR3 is TGTGCCTGGAGTGGAGACAGGTCCGAAGGGCTTTATAATTCACCCCTCCACTTT. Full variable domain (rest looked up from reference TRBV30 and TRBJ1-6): SQTIHQWPATLVQPVGSPLSLECTVEGTSNPNLYWYRQAAGRGLQLLFYSVGIGQISSEVPQNLSASRPQDRQFILSSKKLLLSDSGFYLCAWSGDRSEGLYNSPLHFGNGTRLTVT.

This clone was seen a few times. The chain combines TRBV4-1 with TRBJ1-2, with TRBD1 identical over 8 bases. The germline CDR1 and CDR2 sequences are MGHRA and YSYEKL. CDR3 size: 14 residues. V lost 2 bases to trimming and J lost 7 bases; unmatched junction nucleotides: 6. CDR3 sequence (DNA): TGCGCCAGCAGCCAACCGGGACAGGCTTCTGGCTACACCTTC. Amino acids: CASSQPGQASGYTF.

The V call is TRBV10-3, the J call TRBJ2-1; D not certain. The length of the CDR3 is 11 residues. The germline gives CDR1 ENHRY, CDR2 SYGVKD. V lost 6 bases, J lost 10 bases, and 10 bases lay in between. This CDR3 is CAISELLEQFF. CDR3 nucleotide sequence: TGTGCCATCAGCGAGCTCTTGGAGCAGTTCTTC.

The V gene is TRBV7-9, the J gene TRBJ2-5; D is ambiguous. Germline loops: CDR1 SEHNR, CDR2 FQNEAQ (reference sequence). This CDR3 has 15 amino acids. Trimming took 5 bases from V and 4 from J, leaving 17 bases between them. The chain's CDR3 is CASSPGRVARETQYF. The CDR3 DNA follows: TGTGCCAGCAGCCCTGGTAGAGTAGCCCGAGAGACCCAGTACTTC. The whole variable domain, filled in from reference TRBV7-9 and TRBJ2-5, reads DTGVSQNPRHKITKRGQNVTFRCDPISEHNRLYWYRQTLGQGPEFLTYFQNEAQLEKSRLLSDRFSAERPKGSFSTLEIQRTEQGDSAMYLCASSPGRVARETQYFGPGTRLLVL.

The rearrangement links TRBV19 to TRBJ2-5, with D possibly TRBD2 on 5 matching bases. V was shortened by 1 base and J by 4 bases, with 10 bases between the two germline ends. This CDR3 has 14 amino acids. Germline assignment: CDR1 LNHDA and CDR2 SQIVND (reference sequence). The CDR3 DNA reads TGTGCCAGTAGTATAGTTGGAAGCGGAGAGACCCAGTACTTC. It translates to CASSIVGSGETQYF.